This passage covers 14 T cell receptor beta chains from one sample sequenced in a study of technical replicates of blood from a few donors. Sequenced by immunoSEQ multiplex PCR; TCRdb stores in-frame clones only, minus some. The sample has tens of thousands of clones, about 94% seen once; the top ten hold under 3%. Sequencing was carried out using PBMCs. The receptors were gathered from a human donor in good health. Some clones in this sample may be carry-over from other donors' samples.

This chain connects TRBV5-1 to TRBJ2-1; TRBD1 aligns across 9 bases. Trimming at V came to 5 bases and at J to 8 bases, leaving 11 bases not matched to a gene. The CDR3 contains 15 residues. Germline-derived CDR1 and CDR2 are SGHRS and YFSETQ. The CDR3 nucleotides read TGCGCCAGCAGTCCTACAGGGGGCGCATATCATGAGCAGTTCTTC. The encoded protein is CASSPTGGAYHEQFF.

The table lists this clone with a count of one. The chain couples TRBV7-2 to TRBJ2-7; 7 bases map to TRBD1. The J segment lost 7 bases and the V segment lost 1 base, leaving 4 bases of the junction unmatched. This CDR3 is 13 amino acids long. Germline V gene lookup returns CDR1 SGHTA and CDR2 FQGNSA. CDR3 sequence (DNA): TGTGCCAGCAGCTTAGAAAGGGGGCGGGAGCAGTACTTC. Translated, it gives CASSLERGREQYF. The whole variable domain, remainder taken from reference TRBV7-2 and TRBJ2-7, is GAGVSQSPSNKVTEKGKDVELRCDPISGHTALYWYRQSLGQGLEFLIYFQGNSAPDKSGLPSDRFSAERTGGSVSTLTIQRTQQEDSAVYLCASSLERGREQYFGPGTRLTVT.

This chain uses TRBV19 with TRBJ2-1; the match to TRBD2 covers 7 bases. Germline V lookup: CDR1 LNHDA, CDR2 SQIVND (reference sequence). The CDR3 has 15 residues. With 5 bases clipped from V and 4 bases from J, the junction kept 8 bases outside the gene matches. CDR3 in amino acids: CASSPLGGGYNEQFF. The CDR3, as DNA: TGTGCCAGTAGTCCCCTTGGGGGAGGGTACAATGAGCAGTTCTTC.

The CDR3 loop reads CASSVGAGEAYEQYF. CDR3 DNA: TGTGCCAGCAGCGTTGGGGCGGGAGAGGCCTACGAGCAGTACTTC. V is TRBV9 and J is TRBJ2-7; 7 nucleotides align to TRBD2. The trim removed 2 bases at V and 2 bases at J, leaving 7 bases unmatched. The CDR3 is 15 amino acids. The germline V gene has CDR1 SGDLS and CDR2 YYNGEE.

The genes are TRBV2 and TRBJ2-2; 7 bases line up with TRBD2. Germline loops: CDR1 SNHLY, CDR2 FYNNEI. V lost 8 bases, J lost 4 bases, and 4 bases stayed unmatched. CDR3 length: 13 amino acids. Written as DNA, the CDR3 is TGTGCCAGCGGGGGGGAGGGCACCGGGGAGCTGTTTTTT. It specifies CASGGEGTGELFF.

The rearrangement uses TRBV7-9 and TRBJ1-6; TRBD1 aligns across 11 bases. CDR1 and CDR2 from the germline V gene are SEHNR and FQNEAQ (reference sequence). Trimming cost V 7 bases and J 10 bases; bases outside gene matches: 6. The CDR3 length is 14 residues. The CDR3 loop is CASTMDRGLSPLHF. Here the CDR3 DNA reads TGTGCCAGCACCATGGACAGGGGGCTCTCACCCCTCCACTTT.

The chain recombines TRBV6-1 with TRBJ1-4, with 10 bases identical to TRBD1. Trimming took 10 bases from V and 5 from J; bases not matched to a gene: 7. Germline V gives CDR1 MNHNS, CDR2 SASEGT. CDR3 length: 14 amino acids. The CDR3 spells CATRRDRGNEKLFF. The CDR3 DNA sequence: TGTGCCACCCGACGGGACAGGGGAAATGAAAAACTGTTTTTT.

This rearrangement joins TRBV9 to TRBJ2-1, with 13 bases matching TRBD2. Germline assignment: CDR1 SGDLS and CDR2 YYNGEE. The CDR3 is 15 residues long. With V trimmed by 2 bases and J by 7 bases, 3 bases remained unmatched. The CDR3 spells CASSVWTSGSNEQFF. For the CDR3, the DNA is TGTGCCAGCAGCGTCTGGACTAGCGGGAGTAATGAGCAGTTCTTC.

This chain uses TRBV6-1 with TRBJ1-2; no definite D call. This CDR3 has 11 amino acids. Germline CDR1 is MNHNS and CDR2 is SASEGT. Trimming took 1 base from V and 10 from J, leaving 7 bases between them. This CDR3 reads CASSEGPIYTF. CDR3 DNA sequence: TGTGCCAGCAGTGAAGGGCCAATCTACACCTTC.

J is TRBJ2-3 and V is TRBV7-8; 10 bases are a match to TRBD2. CDR3 size: 16 residues. Germline CDR1 reads SGHVS; CDR2 reads FQNEAQ. V dropped 5 bases and J dropped 6; count of bases not matched to a gene: 11. The CDR3 bases are TGTGCCAGCAGCCATGGACTAGCGGCCTTTTTGGATACGCAGTATTTT. It encodes CASSHGLAAFLDTQYF. Based on the CDR3 plus reference TRBV7-8 and TRBJ2-3, the full variable domain is GAGVSQSPRYKVAKRGQDVALRCDPISGHVSLFWYQQALGQGPEFLTYFQNEAQLDKSGLPSDRFFAERPEGSVSTLKIQRTQQEDSAVYLCASSHGLAAFLDTQYFGPGTRLTVL.

This sequence joins TRBV12-5 and TRBJ2-7; TRBD1 agrees at 8 bases. The V segment lost 2 bases and the J segment 7 bases; nucleotides outside the gene matches: 7. Germline assignment: CDR1 LGHNT and CDR2 FRNRAP. This CDR3 comprises 14 residues. The CDR3 region has the DNA TGTGCTAGTGGTTTGCCGATCAGGGGGCAGGAGCAGTACTTC. It yields the protein CASGLPIRGQEQYF.

The chain links TRBV2 to TRBJ1-1; D perhaps matches TRBD1 (6 bases). Germline CDR1 is SNHLY and CDR2 is FYNNEI. The CDR3 spans 13 residues. V was cut by 6 bases and J by 5 bases, with 13 bases left in between. The CDR3 nucleotides read TGTGCCAGCAGGAGGGGGGGTCTTACTGAAGCTTTCTTT. As protein: CASRRGGLTEAFF.

J is TRBJ2-1 and V is TRBV7-3, with 10 bases aligning to TRBD1. Looked up from germline, CDR1 is SGHTA and CDR2 is FQGTGA. The length of the CDR3 is 14 residues. Unmatched junction bases numbered 2, after V lost 4 bases and J lost 5 bases. The CDR3 nucleotides read TGTGCCAGCAGCTCTGGGACAGGGGACAATGAGCAGTTCTTC. It yields the protein CASSSGTGDNEQFF. Drawing the rest from reference TRBV7-3 and TRBJ2-1, the complete variable domain is GAGVSQTPSNKVTEKGKYVELRCDPISGHTALYWYRQSLGQGPEFLIYFQGTGAADDSGLPNDRFFAVRPEGSVSTLKIQRTERGDSAVYLCASSSGTGDNEQFFGPGTRLTVL.

The gene calls are TRBV21-1 and TRBJ1-2; the table's D call, TRBD1, was not checked against the DNA. TRBV21-1 is a known pseudogene. The CDR3 sequence is 15 residues long. CDR3 nucleotides: TGTGCCAGCAGCACGGCTAGGGACAGACGCTATGGCTACACCTTC. Translating gives CASSTARDRRYGYTF.